The rows below give T cell receptor beta chains drawn from one sample of a study of neurological immune-mediated disorders. From the 5' RACE reads, TCRdb called clonotypes with MiXCR, one entry per CDR3 protein. The sample holds tens of thousands of distinct CDR3 sequences, under 4.5% seen once. Input material: PBMCs. The receptors derive from a woman aged 45-65 years with multiple sclerosis. CDR3s include the opening cysteine and the closing phenylalanine or tryptophan. D genes are given only for firm matches. Rows give clone size only sometimes, using once, few, many, or a class for an expanded clone.

TRBD1 many TRBJ1-3 TRBV7-9 TGTGCCATTCGGAGGGACAGGGTGTCTGGAAACACCATATATTTT CAIRRDRVSGNTIYF
. many TRBJ1-2 TRBV5-5 TGTGCCAGCAGCGAACAGGTCCTGAGTTTGAGTGGCTACACCTTC CASSEQVLSLSGYTF
. many TRBJ2-5 TRBV12-3/TRBV12-4 TGTGCCAGCAGTTTTACCACGGCGACGGTACAAGAGACCCAGTACTTC CASSFTTATVQETQYF
TRBD2 many TRBJ2-3 TRBV12-3/TRBV12-4 TGTGCCAGCAGTCAACTAGCGGGGGGGCTCGGGGATACGCAGTATTTT CASSQLAGGLGDTQYF
TRBD2 many TRBJ2-7 TRBV20-1 TGCAGTGCTAGTGGGGCTAGCGGGTCGTATGAGCAGTACTTC CSASGASGSYEQYF
. . TRBJ2-1 TRBV7-7 TGTGCTAGCAGCTCCTTAGAGGGAACCAATCAGTTCTTC CASSSLEGTNQFF
. many TRBJ1-2 TRBV20-1 TGCAGTGCTAGAGATCCGTATCGGGGCTATGGCTACACCTTC CSARDPYRGYGYTF
. many TRBJ1-1 TRBV20-1 TGCAGTGCTCCCAAACAGGGTTTTCTGGCGAGCACTGAAGCTTTCTTT CSAPKQGFLASTEAFF
. many TRBJ2-5 TRBV7-6 TGTGCCAGCAGCTTAGACCCGGAGACTCAAGAGACCCAGTACTTC CASSLDPETQETQYF
. few TRBJ1-4 TRBV7-9 TGTGCCAGCAGCGTCGACAGGACAACTAATGAAAAACTGTTTTTT CASSVDRTTNEKLFF
. many TRBJ2-3 TRBV4-1 TGCGCCAGCAGCCAAGGAGCAGCTCCAGATACGCAGTATTTT CASSQGAAPDTQYF
TRBD2 many TRBJ2-1 TRBV12-3/TRBV12-4 TGTGCCAGCAGTTTTCTAGCGGGGGGAACAAATGAGCAGTTCTTC CASSFLAGGTNEQFF
. many TRBJ2-7 TRBV12-3/TRBV12-4 TGTGCCAGCAGTTCCAGGGTCTCCTACGAGCAGTACTTC CASSSRVSYEQYF
TRBD2 many TRBJ2-7 TRBV12-3/TRBV12-4 TGTGCCAGCAGGTATAGCGGGGGTACCTACGAGCAGTACTTC CASRYSGGTYEQYF
. many TRBJ1-2 TRBV21-1 TGTGCCAGCCACCCCCAGGGCACTAGAAAGTATGGCTACACCTTC CASHPQGTRKYGYTF
TRBD2 many TRBJ2-3 TRBV18 TGTGCCAGCTCACCACTGATCGGGGGGGCAGATACGCAGTATTTT CASSPLIGGADTQYF
. many TRBJ2-7 TRBV11-2 TGTGCCAGCAGCCGTCTGGGACAATCCTACGAGCAGTACTTC CASSRLGQSYEQYF